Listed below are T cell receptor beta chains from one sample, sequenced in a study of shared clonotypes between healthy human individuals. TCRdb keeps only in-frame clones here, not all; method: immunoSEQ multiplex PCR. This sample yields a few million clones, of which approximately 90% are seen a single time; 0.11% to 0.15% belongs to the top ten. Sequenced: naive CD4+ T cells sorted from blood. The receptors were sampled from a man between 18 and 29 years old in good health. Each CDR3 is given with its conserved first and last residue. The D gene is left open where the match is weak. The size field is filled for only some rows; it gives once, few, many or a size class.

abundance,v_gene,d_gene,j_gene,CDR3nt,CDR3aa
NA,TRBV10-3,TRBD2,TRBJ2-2,TGTGCCATCAGTGATACTGGCCTAGCGGGGGCTGGAAACACCGGGGAGCTGTTTTTT,CAISDTGLAGAGNTGELFF
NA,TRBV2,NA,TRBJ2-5,TGTGCCAGCAGCCCCACGGGGACCCAGTACTTC,CASSPTGTQYF
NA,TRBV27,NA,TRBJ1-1,TGTGCCAGCAGTTTAAAAATTACCCTCACAGGCACTGAAGCTTTCTTT,CASSLKITLTGTEAFF
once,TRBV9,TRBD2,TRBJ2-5,TGTGCCAGCAGCGATGGGACTAGCAGGGGAGAGACCCAGTACTTC,CASSDGTSRGETQYF
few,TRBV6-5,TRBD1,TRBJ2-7,TGTGCCAGCACCCGGGGGACAGGGGCCTACGAGCAGTACTTC,CASTRGTGAYEQYF
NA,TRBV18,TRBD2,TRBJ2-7,TGTGCCAGCTCACCTCGAGCGGGGGGTGATTACGAGCAGTACTTC,CASSPRAGGDYEQYF
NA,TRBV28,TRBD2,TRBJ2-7,TGTGCCAGCAGTCTAGGGACTAGCGGGGGCCGGTCAATCGAGCAGTACTTC,CASSLGTSGGRSIEQYF
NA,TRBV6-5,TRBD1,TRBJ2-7,TGTGCCAGCAGTTACGGGGGACAGGGGGCTAGGGAGCAGTACTTC,CASSYGGQGAREQYF
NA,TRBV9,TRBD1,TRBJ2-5,TGTGCCAGCAGCGTAGCCTCTGGGACAGTAGAGACCCAGTACTTC,CASSVASGTVETQYF
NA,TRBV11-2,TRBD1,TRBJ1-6,TGTGCCAGCAGCTTTGGGACAGGGGCGTATTCACCCCTCCACTTT,CASSFGTGAYSPLHF
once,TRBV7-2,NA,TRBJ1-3,TGTGCCAGCAGAGCTCGGGGTTCTGGAAACACCATATATTTT,CASRARGSGNTIYF
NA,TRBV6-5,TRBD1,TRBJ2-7,TGTGCCAGCACTCCCCGGGACAGAAGCTACGAGCAGTACTTC,CASTPRDRSYEQYF
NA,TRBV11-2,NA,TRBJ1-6,TGTGCCAGCAGCTTAGAGGGTGGGCGACGAGGGTATTCACCCCTCCACTTT,CASSLEGGRRGYSPLHF
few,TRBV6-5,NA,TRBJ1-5,TGTGCCAGCAGGTCACAGGGCAATCAGCCCCAGCATTTT,CASRSQGNQPQHF
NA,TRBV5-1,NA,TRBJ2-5,TGCGCCAGCAGCTTGGCCCATAACTGGGGAGAGACCCAGTACTTC,CASSLAHNWGETQYF